A single sample is the source of the 30 T cell receptor beta chains below, sequenced in a study of blood T cell repertoires in COVID-19. The protocol was immunoSEQ multiplex PCR, while the TCRdb copy is restricted to in-frame clones and leaves out a portion. The data show approximately 140,000 clones, with around 79% seen just once and under 4.5% held by the top ten. The sequencing input was peripheral blood. Every receptor here comes from a man aged 55 to 69 with acute or convalescent COVID-19.

This chain joins TRBV27 and TRBJ1-1; tentative D call: TRBD1 (6 bases). The V end was cut by 3 bases, the J end by 4 bases, with 9 bases between. This CDR3 spans 13 amino acids. CDR1 is MNHEY, CDR2 SMNVEV, per germline (reference sequence). The DNA for the CDR3 is TGTGCCAGCAGTTTGAGGGGGGGCACTGAAGCTTTCTTT. It specifies CASSLRGGTEAFF.

As regards this clone: An end of the junction differs from the germline gene, which may be a read error. Other DNA sequences of this sample code for an identical CDR3. V and J are TRBV30 and TRBJ1-2; weak D call: TRBD1 (6 bases). The CDR3 sequence is 11 residues long. CDR1 is GTSNPN, CDR2 SVGIG, per germline (reference sequence). The CDR3 spells CAWSSGGGYTF. For the CDR3, the DNA is TGTGCCTGGAGCTCCGGCGGGGGCTACACTTTC.

The V and J genes are TRBV28 and TRBJ1-5, with 7 bases identical to TRBD1. Per germline, CDR1 MDHEN and CDR2 SYDVKM. J lost 0 bases, V lost 6 bases, and 5 bases had no gene match. This CDR3 region has 15 residues. The CDR3 sequence: CASRRGTDSNQPQHF. The CDR3 coding sequence is TGTGCCAGCAGACGAGGGACAGATAGCAATCAGCCCCAGCATTTT.

The chain employs TRBV13 and TRBJ2-7; 7 nucleotides match TRBD2. CDR3 length equals 22 residues. Germline CDR1 PRHDT, CDR2 FYEKMQ (reference sequence). The junction had 29 bases not matched to a gene; V was cut back by 6 bases and J by 0 bases. The CDR3 DNA follows: TGTGCCAGCAGTTCTAAAGAGGTAATCGACAGCCACTCTAGCGGAATCTCCTACGAGCAGTACTTC. The encoded protein is CASSSKEVIDSHSSGISYEQYF.

The chain uses TRBV7-9 and TRBJ2-7; TRBD1 might be the D (6 bases). Germline-derived CDR1 and CDR2 are SEHNR and FQNEAQ (reference sequence). Trimming stripped 5 bases from V and 5 bases from J, with 10 bases between. The length of the CDR3 is 12 residues. The CDR3 here is CASSKDSDEQYF. CDR3 DNA: TGTGCCAGCAGCAAGGACAGTGACGAGCAGTACTTC.

This chain joins TRBV28 and TRBJ1-2; D not resolved. The CDR3 extends over 15 amino acids. In germline, CDR1 is MDHEN, CDR2 SYDVKM. V lost 4 bases and J 5 bases, leaving 17 bases between the germline ends. CDR3 protein: CASSSPGGGIYGYTF. The CDR3 nucleotides are TGTGCCAGCAGTTCACCCGGCGGCGGAATATATGGCTACACCTTC.

V usage is TRBV2 and J usage is TRBJ1-3; D is undetermined. Trimming cost V 7 bases and J 0 bases, with 13 bases left between them. Germline-derived CDR1 and CDR2 are SNHLY and FYNNEI. The CDR3 is 15 amino acids. In DNA form, the CDR3 reads TGTGCCAGCATGGGCAGCCCGTACTCTGGAAACACCATATATTTT. Its translation is CASMGSPYSGNTIYF.

The rearrangement joins TRBV30 to TRBJ2-1; D gene unclear. The CDR3 extends over 11 amino acids. Germline loops: CDR1 GTSNPN, CDR2 SVGIG (reference sequence). Between the trimmed V and J ends, which lost 3 bases and 6 bases, there was a span of 6 bases. The CDR3 DNA reads TGTGCCTGGAGCGTCGGCAATGAGCAGTTCTTC. It specifies CAWSVGNEQFF.

The chain employs TRBV12-3 or TRBV12-4 and TRBJ2-1; D may be TRBD2 (5 bases). Trimming took 7 bases from V and 5 from J, leaving 12 bases between them. The CDR3 has 13 residues. The CDR3 DNA reads as TGTGCCAGCATGGACGGGATGAACAATGAGCAGTTCTTC. It translates to CASMDGMNNEQFF.

The chain links TRBV6-1 to TRBJ1-3; D remains unclear. Germline V lookup: CDR1 MNHNS, CDR2 SASEGT. The V and J ends lost 0 bases and 2 bases respectively, with 5 bases between them. There are 14 residues in the CDR3. The DNA of the CDR3 is TGTGCCAGCAGTGAAGCCGGGACTGGAAACACCATATATTTT. This sequence encodes CASSEAGTGNTIYF.

The V and J genes are TRBV3-1 (or the pseudogene TRBV3-2) and TRBJ2-1; 12 bases match TRBD2. Germline assignment: CDR1 LGHDT and CDR2 YNNKEL (reference sequence). This CDR3 is built from 15 residues. V gave up 0 bases and J gave up 10 bases; unmatched junction bases: 4. The CDR3 bases are TGTGCCAGCAGCCAAGATACGCTAGCGGGAGGGGAGCAGTTCTTC. Its protein product is CASSQDTLAGGEQFF.

This CDR3 is CSVEGTSGTQETQYF. In nucleotides, the CDR3 is TGCAGCGTTGAAGGGACTAGCGGGACGCAAGAGACCCAGTACTTC. The V call is TRBV29-1, the J call TRBJ2-5, with 12 bases fitting TRBD2. CDR1 and CDR2 from the germline V gene are SQVTM and ANQGSEA. V trimming: 1 base; J trimming: 2 bases; junction bases outside the gene matches: 2. CDR3 size: 15 residues.

This chain links TRBV10-3 with TRBJ2-2; 10 nucleotides line up with TRBD1. The CDR3 is 16 amino acids. The germline gives CDR1 ENHRY, CDR2 SYGVKD. V lost 2 bases to trimming and J lost 5 bases; unmatched junction nucleotides: 5. The CDR3 DNA reads TGTGCCATCAGTGAGAGGGGACAGGGGTCAACCGGGGAGCTGTTTTTT. Encoded protein: CAISERGQGSTGELFF.

The gene calls are TRBV7-2 and TRBJ1-1; 8 bases are shared with TRBD1. The trim removed 6 bases at V and 11 bases at J, leaving 11 bases unmatched. Germline V gives CDR1 SGHTA, CDR2 FQGNSA. The CDR3 sequence is 13 residues long. The CDR3 sequence is CASRVTGQAYAFF. CDR3 in DNA: TGTGCCAGCAGGGTAACGGGACAGGCTTATGCTTTCTTT. Looking up the rest from reference TRBV7-2 and TRBJ1-1 gives the full variable domain: GAGVSQSPSNKVTEKGKDVELRCDPISGHTALYWYRQSLGQGLEFLIYFQGNSAPDKSGLPSDRFSAERTGGSVSTLTIQRTQQEDSAVYLCASRVTGQAYAFFGQGTRLTVV.

The chain combines TRBV7-2 with TRBJ2-5; TRBD2 matches at 9 bases. The V and J ends lost 5 bases and 1 base, in that order; junction bases with no gene match: 8. This CDR3 has 16 residues. CDR1 and CDR2 (germline): SGHTA, FQGNSA. CDR3 coding DNA: TGTGCCAGCAGCATCAGCGGCGGGAGGGTCCAAGAGACCCAGTACTTC. Translation gives CASSISGGRVQETQYF. The full variable domain, completed using reference TRBV7-2 and TRBJ2-5, is GAGVSQSPSNKVTEKGKDVELRCDPISGHTALYWYRQSLGQGLEFLIYFQGNSAPDKSGLPSDRFSAERTGGSVSTLTIQRTQQEDSAVYLCASSISGGRVQETQYFGPGTRLLVL.

J is TRBJ2-6 and V is TRBV12-3 or TRBV12-4, with D unresolved. V dropped 6 bases and J dropped 1 base, with 4 bases sitting between them. The CDR3 consists of 13 residues. CDR3 DNA sequence: TGTGCCAGCAGGCGATCTGGGGCCAACGTCCTGACTTTC. Protein sequence: CASRRSGANVLTF.

This chain links TRBV5-1 with TRBJ2-5; D perhaps matches TRBD1 (6 bases). CDR1 and CDR2 from the germline V gene are SGHRS and YFSETQ. The CDR3 extends over 15 amino acids. The germline V and J ends were trimmed by 3 bases and 3 bases, with 15 bases remaining between them. The CDR3 DNA reads as TGCGCCAGCAGCTACTATTCGAACAGGGAAGAGACCCAGTACTTC. Its translation is CASSYYSNREETQYF.

A few counts support this clone. The chain employs TRBV28 and TRBJ2-3, with D perhaps matching TRBD2 (5 bases). V was trimmed by 3 bases and J by 8 bases, leaving 30 bases between them. CDR1 MDHEN and CDR2 SYDVKM come from the germline V gene. CDR3 size: 19 residues. The CDR3 DNA follows: TGTGCCAGCAGTTTCCCTACGGACGGAGGACCTCCCGTGAAGAGTACGCAGTATTTT. Its protein is CASSFPTDGGPPVKSTQYF.

This clone was seen a single time. This sequence joins TRBV27 and TRBJ1-5; 8 bases line up with TRBD1. Germline values: CDR1 MNHEY, CDR2 SMNVEV (reference sequence). V lost 8 bases and J lost 5; bases outside the gene matches: 5. This CDR3 is built from 13 residues. The CDR3 DNA reads as TGTGCCAGCCGGACAGGGACGCATCAGCCCCAGCATTTT. As protein: CASRTGTHQPQHF.

This clone turned up a few times. This chain connects TRBV28 to TRBJ2-1, with a possible D match to TRBD1 (6 bases). The V end was cut by 6 bases, the J end by 15 bases, with 21 bases between. Germline CDR1 is MDHEN and CDR2 is SYDVKM. There are 13 residues in the CDR3. The CDR3 DNA reads TGTGCCAGCAGGATAATCGTGGGGGCTCCTATGTTCTTC. Its translation is CASRIIVGAPMFF.

This clone was seen more than once but under ten times. This chain links TRBV9 with TRBJ2-7; TRBD2 matches at 13 bases. CDR1 SGDLS and CDR2 YYNGEE come from the germline V gene. V lost 4 bases to trimming and J lost 4 bases; unmatched junction nucleotides: 11. The CDR3 extends over 17 amino acids. The CDR3 sequence is CASSPKPGTSGKYEQYF. CDR3 in DNA: TGTGCCAGCAGCCCTAAGCCCGGGACTAGCGGGAAATACGAGCAGTACTTC.

CDR3 residues: CASSIRDEQYF. The CDR3 coding sequence is TGTGCCAGTAGTATCCGGGACGAGCAGTACTTC. This chain joins TRBV19 and TRBJ2-7; D is unclear. The CDR3 has 11 amino acids. Trimming took off 3 bases at V and 5 bases at J, with 5 bases between the two ends. CDR1 and CDR2 (germline): LNHDA, SQIVND (reference sequence).

The rearrangement uses TRBV27 and TRBJ1-3; D remains ambiguous. The CDR3 has 17 residues. Germline V gene sequence: CDR1 MNHEY, CDR2 SMNVEV (reference sequence). With 4 bases removed from V and 1 base from J, the gap between germline ends came to 17 bases. The CDR3 reads CASSSFGRGRSGNTIYF. The CDR3 coding sequence is TGTGCCAGCAGTTCCTTCGGCCGGGGAAGATCTGGAAACACCATATATTTT.

The rearrangement joins TRBV19 to TRBJ2-1; maybe TRBD2 (5 bases). This CDR3 is 12 amino acids long. Deletions cut 6 bases from V and 4 bases from J, with 7 bases between. In germline, CDR1 is LNHDA, CDR2 SQIVND (reference sequence). CDR3 nucleotide sequence: TGTGCCAGTAGAAGAGGGTACAATGAGCAGTTCTTC. Translation gives CASRRGYNEQFF.

In this sample, this clone turned up a few times. The rearrangement links TRBV5-4 to TRBJ2-7, with TRBD2 matching 12 bases. V lost 4 bases to trimming and J lost 3 bases; unmatched junction nucleotides: 8. Looked up from germline, CDR1 is SGHNT and CDR2 is YYREEE (reference sequence). The CDR3 covers 16 residues. The CDR3 reads CASSHPELAGGYEQYF. The CDR3 nucleotides read TGTGCCAGCAGCCACCCGGAACTAGCGGGAGGCTACGAGCAGTACTTC.

The chain has TRBV2 and TRBJ2-6, with 11 bases lining up with TRBD1. Germline-derived CDR1 and CDR2 are SNHLY and FYNNEI. Trimming cost V 7 bases and J 2 bases; bases outside gene matches: 7. The CDR3 has 17 residues. The CDR3 coding sequence is TGTGCCAGCATACCCAGGACAGGGGGCGCTGGGGCCAACGTCCTGACTTTC. Its translation is CASIPRTGGAGANVLTF.

This clone was observed once. This chain joins TRBV9 and TRBJ2-2; 10 bases agree with TRBD2. The V gene end was trimmed by 4 bases and the J gene end by 1 base; junction bases not matched to a gene: 7. The CDR3 consists of 17 residues. Germline CDR1 SGDLS, CDR2 YYNGEE. The CDR3 loop reads CASSPISGRLNTGELFF. Written as DNA, the CDR3 is TGTGCCAGCAGCCCCATTAGCGGGAGGCTGAACACCGGGGAGCTGTTTTTT.

The chain carries TRBV9 and TRBJ2-2, with D perhaps TRBD2 (6 bases). Deletions cut 0 bases from V and 6 bases from J, with 9 bases between. The length of the CDR3 is 14 residues. CDR1 and CDR2 (germline): SGDLS, YYNGEE. CDR3: CASSVEREAGELFF. CDR3 DNA: TGTGCCAGCAGCGTAGAGAGGGAGGCCGGGGAGCTGTTTTTT.

The genes are TRBV7-3 and TRBJ2-2, with D tentatively TRBD1 (6 bases). V shed 4 bases and J shed 0 bases, with 12 bases lying between them. CDR3 length: 16 amino acids. Germline-derived CDR1 and CDR2 are SGHTA and FQGTGA. As DNA, the CDR3 is TGTGCCAGCAGCTCGCAGGGGTTCGCGAACACCGGGGAGCTGTTTTTT. This codes for CASSSQGFANTGELFF.

This clone turned up a few times. The rearrangement links TRBV5-6 to TRBJ1-3; 8 nucleotides line up with TRBD1. The CDR3 extends over 15 amino acids. Germline V gives CDR1 SGHDT, CDR2 YYEEEE. After removal of 2 bases from V and 3 bases from J, the junction contained 4 bases not matched to a gene. CDR3 sequence (DNA): TGTGCCAGCAGCTTCGCAGGGGGCTATGGAAACACCATATATTTT. Translation: CASSFAGGYGNTIYF.